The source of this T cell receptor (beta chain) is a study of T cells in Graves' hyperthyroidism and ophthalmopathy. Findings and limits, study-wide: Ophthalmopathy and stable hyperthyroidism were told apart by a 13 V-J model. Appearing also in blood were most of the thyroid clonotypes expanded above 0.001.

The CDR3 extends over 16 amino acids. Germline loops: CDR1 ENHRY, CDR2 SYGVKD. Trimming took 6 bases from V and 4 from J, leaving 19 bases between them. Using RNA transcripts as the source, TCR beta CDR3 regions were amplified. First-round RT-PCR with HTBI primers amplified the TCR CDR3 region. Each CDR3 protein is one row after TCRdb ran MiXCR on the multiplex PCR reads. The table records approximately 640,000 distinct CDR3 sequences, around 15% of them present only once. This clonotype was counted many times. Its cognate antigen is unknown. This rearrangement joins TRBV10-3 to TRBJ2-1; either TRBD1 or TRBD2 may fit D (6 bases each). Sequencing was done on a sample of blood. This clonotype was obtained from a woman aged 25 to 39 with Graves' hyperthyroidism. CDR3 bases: TGTGCCATCAGGACAGCGGAGCGAGGGGGGTACAATGAGCAGTTCTTC. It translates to CAIRTAERGGYNEQFF.